This record covers a single T cell receptor (beta chain). Its target is unknown. These data originate in a study of cytomegalovirus exposure and HLA in healthy donors. Study-wide findings and caveats: Within an earlier analysis, most TCR beta V segments proved productive either about 87% or about 30% of the time. A cluster of highly shared sequence variants was likely a sequencing artifact. Cytomegalovirus status was reportedly diagnosed by the classifier with high specificity and sensitivity. Presence/absence comparisons presumed near-even sequencing depth among donors.

This CDR3 spans 18 amino acids. Trimming removed 3 bases from V and 2 bases from J, with 23 bases in between. Germline V gene data show CDR1 as SGHRS and CDR2 as YFSETQ. 13 Jbeta primers and 60 Vbeta primers were used for the PCR. TCRdb keeps only in-frame clones here, not all; method: immunoSEQ multiplex PCR. Here the sample spans about 180,000 clones, around three quarters being singletons. The source is a woman under 40 in good health and CMV-seronegative. The chain has TRBV5-1 and TRBJ1-2; possible D gene TRBD1, 5 bases. Sequenced sample: PBMCs. The DNA of the CDR3 is TGCGCCAGCAGCTCCCTTCAGATGGGGCCCGCTTTAAACTATGGCTACACCTTC. It yields the protein CASSSLQMGPALNYGYTF.